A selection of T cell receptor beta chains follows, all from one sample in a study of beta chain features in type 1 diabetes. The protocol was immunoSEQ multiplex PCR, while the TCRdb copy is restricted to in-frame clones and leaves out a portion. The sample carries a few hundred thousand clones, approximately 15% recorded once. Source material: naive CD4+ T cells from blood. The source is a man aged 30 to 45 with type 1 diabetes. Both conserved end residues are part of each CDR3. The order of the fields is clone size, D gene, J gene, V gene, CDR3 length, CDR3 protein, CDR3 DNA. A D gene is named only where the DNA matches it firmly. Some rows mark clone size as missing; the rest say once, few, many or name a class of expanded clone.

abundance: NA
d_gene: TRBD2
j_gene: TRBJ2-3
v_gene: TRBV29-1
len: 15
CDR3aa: CSVELLAGGLDTQYF
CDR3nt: TGCAGCGTTGAGTTGCTAGCGGGGGGGTTGGATACGCAGTATTTT

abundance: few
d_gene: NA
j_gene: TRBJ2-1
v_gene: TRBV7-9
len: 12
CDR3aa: CASSLISNEQFF
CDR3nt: TGTGCCAGCTCCCTAATTAGTAATGAGCAGTTCTTC

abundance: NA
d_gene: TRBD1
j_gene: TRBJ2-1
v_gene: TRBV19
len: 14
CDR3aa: CASSIDRGGGEQFF
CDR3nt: TGTGCCAGTAGTATAGATCGAGGGGGCGGTGAGCAGTTCTTC

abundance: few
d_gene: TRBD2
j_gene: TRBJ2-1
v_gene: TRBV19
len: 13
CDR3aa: CASRGSGGNEQFF
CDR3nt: TGTGCCAGTAGGGGTAGCGGGGGGAATGAGCAGTTCTTC

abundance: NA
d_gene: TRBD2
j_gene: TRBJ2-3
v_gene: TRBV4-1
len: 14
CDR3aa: CASSPGLATDTQYF
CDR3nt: TGCGCCAGCAGCCCGGGACTAGCCACAGATACGCAGTATTTT

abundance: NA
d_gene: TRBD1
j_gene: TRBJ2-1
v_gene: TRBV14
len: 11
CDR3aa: CAGDSYNEQFF
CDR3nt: TGTGCAGGGGACAGCTACAATGAGCAGTTCTTC

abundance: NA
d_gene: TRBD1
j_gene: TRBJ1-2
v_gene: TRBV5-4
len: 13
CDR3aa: CASSFTTGRGYTF
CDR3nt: TGTGCCAGCAGCTTCACGACAGGGAGGGGCTACACCTTC

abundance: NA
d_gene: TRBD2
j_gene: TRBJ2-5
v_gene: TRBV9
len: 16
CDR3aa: CASSVGGLVSKETQYF
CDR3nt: TGTGCCAGCAGCGTAGGGGGACTAGTCTCGAAAGAGACCCAGTACTTC

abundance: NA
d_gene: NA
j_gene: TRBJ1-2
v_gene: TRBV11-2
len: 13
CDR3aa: CASSLARAGRYTF
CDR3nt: TGTGCCAGCAGCTTAGCCAGGGCGGGACGCTACACCTTC

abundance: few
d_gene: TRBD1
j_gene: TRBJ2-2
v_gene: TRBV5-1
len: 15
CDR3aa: CASSLAGQGAGELFF
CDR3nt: TGCGCCAGCAGCTTGGCGGGACAGGGGGCCGGGGAGCTGTTTTTT

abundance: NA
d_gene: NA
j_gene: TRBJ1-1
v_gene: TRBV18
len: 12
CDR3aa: CASSTGNTEAFF
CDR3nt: TGTGCCAGCTCGACAGGGAACACTGAAGCTTTCTTT

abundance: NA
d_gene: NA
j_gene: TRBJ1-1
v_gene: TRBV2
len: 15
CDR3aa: CASSEEGNTNTEAFF
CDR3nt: TGTGCCAGCAGTGAAGAGGGGAATACGAACACTGAAGCTTTCTTT

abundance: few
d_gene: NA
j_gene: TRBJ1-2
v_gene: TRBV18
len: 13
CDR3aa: CASSPEVNYGYTF
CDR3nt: TGTGCCAGCTCACCTGAGGTTAACTATGGCTACACCTTC

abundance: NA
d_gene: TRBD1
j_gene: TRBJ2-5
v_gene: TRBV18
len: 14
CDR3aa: CASSPSRGSETQYF
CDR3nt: TGTGCCAGCTCACCGTCCAGGGGGTCTGAGACCCAGTACTTC

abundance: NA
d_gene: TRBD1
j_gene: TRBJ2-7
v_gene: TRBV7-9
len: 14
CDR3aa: CASSRGQATYEQYF
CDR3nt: TGTGCCAGCAGCCGGGGACAGGCCACCTACGAGCAGTACTTC

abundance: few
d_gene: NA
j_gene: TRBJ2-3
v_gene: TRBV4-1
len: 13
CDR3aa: CASSQPGLDTQYF
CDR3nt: TGCGCCAGCAGCCAACCGGGTCTGGATACGCAGTATTTT

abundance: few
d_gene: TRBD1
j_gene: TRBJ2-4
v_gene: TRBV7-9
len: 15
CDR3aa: CASSFTGAAKNIQYF
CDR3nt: TGTGCCAGCAGCTTTACAGGGGCGGCCAAAAACATTCAGTACTTC

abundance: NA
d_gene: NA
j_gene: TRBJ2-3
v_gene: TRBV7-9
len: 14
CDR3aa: CASSSGLTTDTQYF
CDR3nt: TGTGCCAGCAGTTCGGGACTTACCACAGATACGCAGTATTTT

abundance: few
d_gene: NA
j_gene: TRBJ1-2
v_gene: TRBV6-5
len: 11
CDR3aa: CASGGNSGYTF
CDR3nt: TGTGCCAGCGGGGGGAACAGCGGCTACACCTTC

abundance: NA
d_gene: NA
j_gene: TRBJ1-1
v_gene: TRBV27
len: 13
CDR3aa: CASRLRVASEAFF
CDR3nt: TGTGCCAGCAGACTCCGGGTCGCCAGTGAAGCTTTCTTT

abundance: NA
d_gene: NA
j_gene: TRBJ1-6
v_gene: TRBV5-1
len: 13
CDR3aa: CASSLDRTGPLHF
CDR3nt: TGCGCCAGCAGCTTGGACCGCACCGGTCCCCTCCACTTT

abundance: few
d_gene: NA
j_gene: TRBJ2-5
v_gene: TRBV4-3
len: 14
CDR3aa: CASSQQTREETQYF
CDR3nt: TGCGCCAGCAGCCAACAGACTAGGGAAGAGACCCAGTACTTC

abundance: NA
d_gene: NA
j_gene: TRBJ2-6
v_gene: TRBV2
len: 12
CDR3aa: CASSDRGNVLTF
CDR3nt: TGTGCCAGCAGTGACAGAGGAAACGTCCTGACTTTC

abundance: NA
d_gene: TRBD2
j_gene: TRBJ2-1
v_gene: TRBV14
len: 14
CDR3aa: CASSQPSGIGEQFF
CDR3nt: TGTGCCAGCAGCCAACCTAGCGGGATTGGCGAGCAGTTCTTC

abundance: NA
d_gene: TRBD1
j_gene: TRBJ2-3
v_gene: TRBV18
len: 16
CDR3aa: CASSTGTEGGTDTQYF
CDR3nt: TGTGCCAGCTCAACAGGGACAGAAGGGGGAACAGATACGCAGTATTTT

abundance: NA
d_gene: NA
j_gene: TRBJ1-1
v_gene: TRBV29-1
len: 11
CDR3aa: CSVEGNTEAFF
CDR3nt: TGCAGCGTTGAGGGCAACACTGAAGCTTTCTTT

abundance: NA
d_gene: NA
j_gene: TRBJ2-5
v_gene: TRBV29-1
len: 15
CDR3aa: CSVCMGLFNQETQYF
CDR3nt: TGCAGCGTATGTATGGGACTTTTTAACCAAGAGACCCAGTACTTC

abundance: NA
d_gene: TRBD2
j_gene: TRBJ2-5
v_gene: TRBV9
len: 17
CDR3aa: CASSVALAGGHQETQYF
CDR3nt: TGTGCCAGCAGCGTAGCTTTAGCGGGGGGGCACCAAGAGACCCAGTACTTC

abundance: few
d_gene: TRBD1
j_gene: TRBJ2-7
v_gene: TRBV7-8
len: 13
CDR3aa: CASSPDRVMEQYF
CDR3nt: TGTGCCAGCAGCCCGGACAGGGTGATGGAGCAGTACTTC

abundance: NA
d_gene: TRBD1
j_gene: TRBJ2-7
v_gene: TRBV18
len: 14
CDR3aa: CASSPPGQVYEQYF
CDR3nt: TGTGCCAGCTCACCCCCGGGACAGGTCTACGAGCAGTACTTC

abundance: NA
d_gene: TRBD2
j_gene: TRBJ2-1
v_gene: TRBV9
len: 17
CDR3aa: CASSAQPLAGGDNEQFF
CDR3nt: TGTGCCAGCAGCGCCCAGCCACTAGCGGGGGGGGACAATGAGCAGTTCTTC

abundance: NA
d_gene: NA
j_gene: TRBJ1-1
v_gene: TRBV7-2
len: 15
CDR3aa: CASSQQTVTNTEAFF
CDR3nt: TGTGCCAGCAGCCAACAGACAGTTACTAACACTGAAGCTTTCTTT

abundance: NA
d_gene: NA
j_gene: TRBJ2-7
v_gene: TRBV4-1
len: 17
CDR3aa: CASSQALSEQGRNEQYF
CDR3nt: TGCGCCAGCAGCCAGGCCCTATCTGAACAGGGCAGGAACGAGCAGTACTTC

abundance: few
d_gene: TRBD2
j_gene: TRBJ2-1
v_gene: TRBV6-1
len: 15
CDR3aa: CASTAGLAGNNEQFF
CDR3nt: TGTGCCAGCACCGCGGGACTAGCGGGAAACAATGAGCAGTTCTTC

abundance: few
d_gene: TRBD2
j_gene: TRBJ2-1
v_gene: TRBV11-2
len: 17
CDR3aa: CASSRLWGLAVYNEQFF
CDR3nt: TGTGCCAGCAGTCGACTTTGGGGTCTAGCGGTATACAATGAGCAGTTCTTC

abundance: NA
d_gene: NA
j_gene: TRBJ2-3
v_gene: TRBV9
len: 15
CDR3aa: CASSVGALSTDTQYF
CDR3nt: TGTGCCAGCAGCGTAGGTGCGCTTAGCACAGATACGCAGTATTTT

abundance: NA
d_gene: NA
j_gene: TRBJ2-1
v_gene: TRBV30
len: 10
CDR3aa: CAWSVREQFF
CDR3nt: TGTGCCTGGAGTGTCAGGGAGCAGTTCTTC

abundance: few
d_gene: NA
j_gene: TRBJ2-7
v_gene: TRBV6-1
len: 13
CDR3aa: CAISESNGNEQYF
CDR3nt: TGTGCCATCAGTGAGTCGAATGGCAACGAGCAGTACTTC

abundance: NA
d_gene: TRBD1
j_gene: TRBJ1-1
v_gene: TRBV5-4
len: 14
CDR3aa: CASSSGTGGTEAFF
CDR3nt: TGTGCCAGCAGTTCCGGGACAGGGGGGACTGAAGCTTTCTTT

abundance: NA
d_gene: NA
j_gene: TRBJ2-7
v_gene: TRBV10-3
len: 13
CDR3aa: CAISESGDTKSIF
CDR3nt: TGTGCCATCAGTGAGTCAGGGGACACCAAAAGCATATTC

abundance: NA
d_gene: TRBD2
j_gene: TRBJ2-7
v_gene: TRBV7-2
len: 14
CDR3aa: CASSLAGLLYEQYF
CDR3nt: TGTGCCAGCAGCTTAGCGGGACTACTCTACGAGCAGTACTTC

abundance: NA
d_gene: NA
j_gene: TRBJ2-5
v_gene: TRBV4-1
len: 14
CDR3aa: CASSQEGYPWTQYF
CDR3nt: TGCGCCAGCAGCCAAGAGGGCTACCCATGGACCCAGTACTTC

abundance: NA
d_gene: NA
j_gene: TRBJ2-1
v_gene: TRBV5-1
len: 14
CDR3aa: CASSYGQNYNEQFF
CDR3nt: TGCGCCAGCAGCTACGGACAGAACTACAATGAGCAGTTCTTC

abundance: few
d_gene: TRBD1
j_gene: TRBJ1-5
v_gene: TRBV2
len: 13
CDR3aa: CASSPGQYQPQHF
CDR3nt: TGTGCCAGCAGTCCGGGACAGTATCAGCCCCAGCATTTT

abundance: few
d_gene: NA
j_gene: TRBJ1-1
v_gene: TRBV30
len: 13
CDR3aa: CAWGLQGNTEAFF
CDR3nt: TGTGCCTGGGGCTTACAGGGGAACACTGAAGCTTTCTTT

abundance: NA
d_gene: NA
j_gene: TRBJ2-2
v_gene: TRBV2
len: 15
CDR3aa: CASRASQANTGELFF
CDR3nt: TGTGCCAGCAGAGCATCACAGGCGAACACCGGGGAGCTGTTTTTT

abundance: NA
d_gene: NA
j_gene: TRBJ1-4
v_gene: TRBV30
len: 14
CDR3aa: CAWSAGTSNEKLFF
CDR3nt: TGTGCCTGGAGTGCCGGGACAAGCAATGAAAAACTGTTTTTT

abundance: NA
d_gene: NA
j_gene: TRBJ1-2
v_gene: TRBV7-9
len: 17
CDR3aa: CASSRPTDSRANYGYTF
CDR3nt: TGTGCCAGCAGCCGGCCAACGGACAGCCGAGCTAACTATGGCTACACCTTC

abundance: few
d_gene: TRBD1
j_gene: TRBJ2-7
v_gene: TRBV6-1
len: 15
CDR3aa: CASTLTGGPVYEQYF
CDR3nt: TGTGCCAGCACCCTGACAGGGGGACCCGTTTACGAGCAGTACTTC

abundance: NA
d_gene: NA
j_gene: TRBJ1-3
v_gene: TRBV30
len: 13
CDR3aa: CAWSGHDGGTIYF
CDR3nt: TGTGCCTGGAGTGGCCACGACGGCGGCACCATATATTTT

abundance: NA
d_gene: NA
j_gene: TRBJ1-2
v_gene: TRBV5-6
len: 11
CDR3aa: CASSLEGGYTF
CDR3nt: TGTGCCAGCAGCTTAGAGGGAGGCTACACCTTC

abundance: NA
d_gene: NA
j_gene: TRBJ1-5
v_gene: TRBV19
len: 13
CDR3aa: CASSSQGNQPQHF
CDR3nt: TGTGCCAGTTCCTCACAGGGTAATCAGCCCCAGCATTTT

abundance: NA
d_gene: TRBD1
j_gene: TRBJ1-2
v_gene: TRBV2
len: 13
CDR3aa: CASSSDRPVGYTF
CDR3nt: TGTGCCAGCAGTTCGGACAGGCCGGTAGGCTACACCTTC

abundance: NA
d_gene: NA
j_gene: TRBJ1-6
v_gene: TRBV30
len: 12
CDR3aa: CAWGGRGSPLHF
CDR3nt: TGTGCCTGGGGCGGGCGAGGGTCACCCCTCCACTTT

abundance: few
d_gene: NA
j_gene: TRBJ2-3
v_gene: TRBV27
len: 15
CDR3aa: CASSLSLRATDTQYF
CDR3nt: TGTGCCAGCAGTTTATCGCTGCGGGCCACAGATACGCAGTATTTT